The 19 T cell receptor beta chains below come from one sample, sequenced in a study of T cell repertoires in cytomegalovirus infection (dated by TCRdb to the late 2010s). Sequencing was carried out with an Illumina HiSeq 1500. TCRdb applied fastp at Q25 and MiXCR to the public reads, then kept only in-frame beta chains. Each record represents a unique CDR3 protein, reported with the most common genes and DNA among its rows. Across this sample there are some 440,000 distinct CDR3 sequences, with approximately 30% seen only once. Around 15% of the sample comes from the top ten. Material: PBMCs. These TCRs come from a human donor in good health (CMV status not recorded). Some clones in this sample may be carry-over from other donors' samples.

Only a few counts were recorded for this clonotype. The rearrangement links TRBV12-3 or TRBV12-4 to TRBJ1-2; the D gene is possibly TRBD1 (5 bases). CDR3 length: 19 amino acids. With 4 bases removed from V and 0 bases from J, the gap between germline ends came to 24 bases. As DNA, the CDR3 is TGTGCCAGCAGTTCCCCCCGCCTAATGGACAAAGCCCCTAACTATGGCTACACCTTC. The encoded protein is CASSSPRLMDKAPNYGYTF.

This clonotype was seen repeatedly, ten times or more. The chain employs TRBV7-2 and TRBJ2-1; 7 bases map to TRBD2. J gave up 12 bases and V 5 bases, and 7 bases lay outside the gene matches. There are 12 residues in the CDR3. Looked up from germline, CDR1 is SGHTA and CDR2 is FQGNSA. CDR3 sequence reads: CASSRAGRGQFF. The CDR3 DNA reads TGTGCCAGCAGCCGAGCGGGACGGGGGCAGTTCTTC.

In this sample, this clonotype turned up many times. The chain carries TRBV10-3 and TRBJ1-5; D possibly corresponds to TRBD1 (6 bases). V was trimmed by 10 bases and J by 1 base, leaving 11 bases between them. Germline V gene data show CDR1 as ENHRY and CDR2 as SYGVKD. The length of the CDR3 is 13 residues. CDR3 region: CATGAGSNQPQHF. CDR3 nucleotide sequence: TGTGCCACGGGGGCAGGGAGCAATCAGCCCCAGCATTTT.

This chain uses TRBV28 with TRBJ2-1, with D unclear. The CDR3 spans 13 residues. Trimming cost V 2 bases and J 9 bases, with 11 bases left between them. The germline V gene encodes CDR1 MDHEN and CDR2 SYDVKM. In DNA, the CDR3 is TGTGCCAGCAGTTTAGTGCCTTTCTCTGAGCAGTTCTTC. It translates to CASSLVPFSEQFF. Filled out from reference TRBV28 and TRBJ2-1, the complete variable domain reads DVKVTQSSRYLVKRTGEKVFLECVQDMDHENMFWYRQDPGLGLRLIYFSYDVKMKEKGDIPEGYSVSREKKERFSLILESASTNQTSMYLCASSLVPFSEQFFGPGTRLTVL.

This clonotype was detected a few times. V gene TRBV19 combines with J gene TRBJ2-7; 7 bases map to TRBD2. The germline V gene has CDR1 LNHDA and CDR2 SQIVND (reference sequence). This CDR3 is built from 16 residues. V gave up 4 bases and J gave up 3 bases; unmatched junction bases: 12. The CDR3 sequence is CASSSGGLRGIYEQYF. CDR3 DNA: TGTGCCAGTAGTAGCGGGGGACTCCGGGGGATCTACGAGCAGTACTTC.

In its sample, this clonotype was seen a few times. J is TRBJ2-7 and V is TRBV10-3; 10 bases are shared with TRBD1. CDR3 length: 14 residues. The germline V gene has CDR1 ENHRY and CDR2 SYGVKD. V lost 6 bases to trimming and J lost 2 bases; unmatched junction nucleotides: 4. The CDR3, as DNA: TGTGCCATCAGAGGACAGGGGGTTCCCTACGAGCAGTACTTC. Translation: CAIRGQGVPYEQYF.

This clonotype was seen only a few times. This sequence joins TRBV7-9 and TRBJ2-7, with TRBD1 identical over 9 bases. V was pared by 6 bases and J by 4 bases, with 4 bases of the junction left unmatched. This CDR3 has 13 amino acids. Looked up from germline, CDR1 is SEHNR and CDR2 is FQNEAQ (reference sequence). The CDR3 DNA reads TGTGCCAGCAGACAACAGGGGGCTTACGAGCAGTACTTC. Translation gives CASRQQGAYEQYF.

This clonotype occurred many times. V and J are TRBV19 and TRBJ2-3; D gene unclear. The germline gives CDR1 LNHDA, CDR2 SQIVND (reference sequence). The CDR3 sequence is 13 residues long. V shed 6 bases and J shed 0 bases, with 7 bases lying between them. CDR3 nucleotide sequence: TGTGCCAGTAGGCACAGTAGCACAGATACGCAGTATTTT. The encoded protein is CASRHSSTDTQYF. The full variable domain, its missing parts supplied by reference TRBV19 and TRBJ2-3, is DGGITQSPKYLFRKEGQNVTLSCEQNLNHDAMYWYRQDPGQGLRLIYYSQIVNDFQKGDIAEGYSVSREKKESFPLTVTSAQKNPTAFYLCASRHSSTDTQYFGPGTRLTVL.

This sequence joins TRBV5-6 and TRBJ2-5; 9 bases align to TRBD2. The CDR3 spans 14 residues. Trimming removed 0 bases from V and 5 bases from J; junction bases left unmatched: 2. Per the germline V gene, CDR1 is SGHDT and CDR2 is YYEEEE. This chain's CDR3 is CASSLASGAETQYF. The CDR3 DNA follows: TGTGCCAGCAGCTTGGCTAGCGGGGCGGAGACCCAGTACTTC. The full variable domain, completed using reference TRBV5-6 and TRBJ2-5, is DAGVTQSPTHLIKTRGQQVTLRCSPKSGHDTVSWYQQALGQGPQFIFQYYEEEERQRGNFPDRFSGHQFPNYSSELNVNALLLGDSALYLCASSLASGAETQYFGPGTRLLVL.

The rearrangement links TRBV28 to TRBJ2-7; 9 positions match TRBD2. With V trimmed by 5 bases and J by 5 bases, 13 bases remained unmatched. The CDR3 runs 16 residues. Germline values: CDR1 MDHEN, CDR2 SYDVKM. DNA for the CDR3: TGTGCCAGCAGTGAACCGCGGGGGGGCTTATCTAACGAGCAGTACTTC. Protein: CASSEPRGGLSNEQYF.

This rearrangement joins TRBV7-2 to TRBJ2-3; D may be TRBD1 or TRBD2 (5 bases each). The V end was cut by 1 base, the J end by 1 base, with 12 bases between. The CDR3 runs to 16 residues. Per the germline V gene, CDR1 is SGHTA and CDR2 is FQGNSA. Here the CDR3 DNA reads TGTGCCAGCAGCTTAGTAGTAGTGGGGGGCACAGATACGCAGTATTTT. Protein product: CASSLVVVGGTDTQYF.

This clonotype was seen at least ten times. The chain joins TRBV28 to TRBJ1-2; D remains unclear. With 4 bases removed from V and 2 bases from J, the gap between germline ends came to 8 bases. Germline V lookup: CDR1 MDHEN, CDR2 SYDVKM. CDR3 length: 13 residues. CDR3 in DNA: TGTGCCAGCAGTTCCGGGAAGAACTATGGCTACACCTTC. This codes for CASSSGKNYGYTF.

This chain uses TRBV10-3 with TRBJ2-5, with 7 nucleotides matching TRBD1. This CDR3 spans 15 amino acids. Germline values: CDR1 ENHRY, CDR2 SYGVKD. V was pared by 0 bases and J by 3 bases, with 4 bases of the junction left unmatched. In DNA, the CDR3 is TGTGCCATCAGTGAGTCGGGACAGAAAAAAGAGACCCAGTACTTC. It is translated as CAISESGQKKETQYF.

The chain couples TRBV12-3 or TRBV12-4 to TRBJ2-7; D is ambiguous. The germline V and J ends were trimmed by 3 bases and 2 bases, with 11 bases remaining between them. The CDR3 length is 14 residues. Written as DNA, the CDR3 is TGTGCCAGCAGTTTGCTTGGCAGCACCTACGAGCAGTACTTC. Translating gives CASSLLGSTYEQYF.

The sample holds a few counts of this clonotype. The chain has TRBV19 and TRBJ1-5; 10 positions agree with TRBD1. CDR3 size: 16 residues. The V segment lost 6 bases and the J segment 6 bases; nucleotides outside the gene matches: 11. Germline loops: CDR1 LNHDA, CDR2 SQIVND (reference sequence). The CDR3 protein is CASSSTGTGAGQPQHF. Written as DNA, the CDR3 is TGTGCCAGTAGCTCAACCGGGACAGGGGCCGGTCAGCCCCAGCATTTT.

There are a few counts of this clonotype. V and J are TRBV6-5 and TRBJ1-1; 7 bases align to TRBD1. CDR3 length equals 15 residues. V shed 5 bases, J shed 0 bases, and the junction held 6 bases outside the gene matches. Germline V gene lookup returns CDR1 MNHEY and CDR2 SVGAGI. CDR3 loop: CASSPDRAMNTEAFF. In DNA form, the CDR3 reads TGTGCCAGCAGTCCTGACAGGGCTATGAACACTGAAGCTTTCTTT.

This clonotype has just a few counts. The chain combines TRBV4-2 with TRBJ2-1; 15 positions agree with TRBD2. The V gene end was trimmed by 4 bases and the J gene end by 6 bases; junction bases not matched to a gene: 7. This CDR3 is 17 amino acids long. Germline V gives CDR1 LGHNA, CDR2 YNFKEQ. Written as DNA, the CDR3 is TGTGCCAGCAGCCCCCGGACTAGCGGGGGGGCCCGCAATGAGCAGTTCTTC. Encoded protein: CASSPRTSGGARNEQFF.

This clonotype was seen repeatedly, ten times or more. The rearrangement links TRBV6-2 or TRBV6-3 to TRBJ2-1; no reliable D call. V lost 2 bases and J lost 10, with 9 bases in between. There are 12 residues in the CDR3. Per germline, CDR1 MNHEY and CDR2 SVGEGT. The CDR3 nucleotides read TGTGCCAGCAGTTACGACGGTGAGGAGCAGTTCTTC. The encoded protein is CASSYDGEEQFF.

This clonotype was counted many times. CDR3 bases: TGTGCCAGCAGCTTGGCGACAGGGGACATCCCCTACAATGAGCAGTTCTTC. It encodes CASSLATGDIPYNEQFF. The gene calls are TRBV11-1 and TRBJ2-1, with 8 positions matching TRBD1. Germline CDR1 SGHAT, CDR2 FQDESV (reference sequence). The CDR3 spans 17 residues. The V gene end was trimmed by 3 bases and the J gene end by 2 bases; junction bases not matched to a gene: 9.